These T cell receptor beta chains were read from a single sample in a study of T cells in Graves' hyperthyroidism and ophthalmopathy. TCRdb redid the calling of the multiplex PCR reads with MiXCR, one entry per CDR3 protein. The sample includes 600,000 or so distinct CDR3 sequences, just over 45% of them seen just once. Sequenced material: peripheral blood or thyroid tissue (not recorded which). Receptors originate from a woman aged 18-30 years with Graves' hyperthyroidism. Both conserved end residues are part of each CDR3. A D gene is named only where the DNA matches it firmly. A row's size may be missing; if present it is once, few, many or a size class.

v_gene	abundance	d_gene	j_gene	CDR3aa	CDR3nt
TRBV10-3	NA	NA	TRBJ1-4	CAISEGRGRSSGKLFF	TGTGCCATCAGTGAGGGAAGAGGGCGAAGCTCTGGAAAACTGTTTTTT
TRBV6-6	few	NA	TRBJ2-6	CASSYLDSGANVLTF	TGTGCCAGCAGTTACTTGGATTCTGGGGCCAACGTCCTGACTTTC
TRBV2	few	TRBD1	TRBJ1-1	CASSEGTAMNTEAFF	TGTGCCAGCAGCGAAGGGACAGCCATGAACACTGAAGCTTTCTTT
TRBV15	NA	NA	TRBJ2-7	CATSEGGRGSYEQYF	TGTGCCACCAGCGAGGGGGGGAGGGGCTCCTACGAGCAGTACTTC
TRBV29-1	NA	NA	TRBJ2-6	CSAKGGANVLTF	TGCAGCGCTAAGGGTGGGGCCAACGTCCTGACTTTC
TRBV7-2	many	TRBD1	TRBJ1-6	CASSMQGTASPLHF	TGTGCCAGCAGCATGCAAGGGACAGCTTCACCCCTCCACTTT
TRBV24-1	NA	TRBD2	TRBJ2-7	CATSDATSGRVHEQYF	TGTGCCACCAGTGATGCGACTAGCGGGAGAGTCCACGAGCAGTACTTC
TRBV24-1	NA	NA	TRBJ1-5	CATSPTGDFSNQPQHF	TGTGCCACCAGTCCGACAGGAGACTTTAGCAATCAGCCCCAGCATTTT
TRBV10-3	once	NA	TRBJ1-2	CAISYMGDGYTF	TGTGCCATCAGTTATATGGGAGATGGCTACACCTTC
TRBV2	few	TRBD1	TRBJ2-7	CASSETGGGYEQYF	TGTGCCAGCAGTGAGACAGGGGGAGGCTACGAGCAGTACTTC
TRBV7-9	few	NA	TRBJ2-7	CASEVRQTSYEQYF	TGTGCCAGCGAAGTCCGACAGACCTCCTACGAGCAGTACTTC
TRBV24-1	once	NA	TRBJ1-2	CATSSRTRGSTSGYTF	TGTGCCACCAGTAGCCGCACCCGGGGATCCACTAGTGGCTACACCTTC
TRBV6-1	many	NA	TRBJ2-6	CASSPSHSGANVLTF	TGTGCCAGCAGCCCCAGTCACTCTGGGGCCAACGTCCTGACTTTC
TRBV20-1	NA	TRBD1	TRBJ2-7	CSARMSGGLYEQYF	TGCAGTGCTAGAATGTCAGGGGGCCTCTACGAGCAGTACTTC
TRBV9	NA	TRBD1	TRBJ2-7	CASSAVRDRGFWNF	TGTGCCAGCAGCGCCGTAAGGGACAGGGGATTTTGGAACTTC
TRBV9	NA	TRBD1	TRBJ1-2	CASSAGQGADTF	TGTGCCAGCAGCGCGGGACAGGGTGCGGACACCTTC
TRBV20-1	NA	TRBD1	TRBJ1-1	CSARRGLREIAFF	TGCAGTGCTAGAAGGGGGCTGCGGGAGATCGCTTTCTTT
TRBV6-1	NA	NA	TRBJ2-7	CASSYERRGYEQYF	TGTGCCAGCAGTTACGAGAGAAGGGGCTACGAGCAGTACTTC
TRBV10-3	NA	TRBD1	TRBJ1-2	CAISDRDSNYGYTF	TGTGCCATCAGTGACCGGGACAGCAACTATGGCTACACCTTC
TRBV5-1	NA	TRBD1	TRBJ2-7	CASSLDLRDSYEQYF	TGCGCCAGCAGCTTGGATCTTCGGGACAGCTACGAGCAGTACTTC